Listed below are T cell receptor beta chains from one sample, sequenced in a study of cytomegalovirus exposure and HLA in healthy donors. Produced via immunoSEQ multiplex PCR; TCRdb's table is partial and in-frame only. The table lists roughly 67,000 clones, about 82% of them singletons, with around 3.2% in the top ten. The sequenced sample was PBMCs. These TCRs come from a woman aged 25 to 39 in good health and CMV-seronegative. Both conserved end residues are part of each CDR3. D genes are given only for firm matches. Clone sizes are given selectively: once, few, many, or a class where the clone is expanded.

TRBJ2-1,TRBV19,NA,13,few,TGTGCCAGTACACAGGGCCCCACCCAAGGGCAGTTCTTC,CASTQGPTQGQFF
TRBJ1-2,TRBV7-6,TRBD1,15,NA,TGTGCCAGCAGCCTATACAGGGGGTCGGGCTATGGCTACACCTTC,CASSLYRGSGYGYTF
TRBJ2-7,TRBV28,NA,12,NA,TGTGCCAGCAGTTTATACGGGTACGAGCAGTACTTC,CASSLYGYEQYF
TRBJ2-7,TRBV5-4,NA,14,NA,TGTGCCAGCAGCTTAAACAGGAGAAACTACGAGCAGTACTTC,CASSLNRRNYEQYF
TRBJ2-3,TRBV10-3,NA,15,NA,TGTGCCATCAGTGAGTCGTATCGTAGCACAGATACGCAGTATTTT,CAISESYRSTDTQYF
TRBJ1-2,TRBV4-1,TRBD1,15,NA,TGCGCCAGCAGCCGGACCGGGACAGGGAACTATGGCTACACCTTC,CASSRTGTGNYGYTF
TRBJ2-5,TRBV7-4,TRBD2,14,few,TGTGCCAGCGGTGCTAGCGGGGGCCCAGAGACCCAGTACTTC,CASGASGGPETQYF
TRBJ1-1,TRBV27,NA,14,NA,TGTGCCAGCAGTTTAGGACAGAGAGACACTGAAGCTTTCTTT,CASSLGQRDTEAFF
TRBJ2-7,TRBV7-8,TRBD1,16,once,TGTGCCAGCAGCTTAGAGGACAGGTTTTTGTGGTACGAGCAGTACTTC,CASSLEDRFLWYEQYF
TRBJ2-7,TRBV5-6,TRBD1,13,NA,TGTGCCAGCAGCTTGGGGGGGACAGTCGAGCAGTACTTC,CASSLGGTVEQYF
TRBJ2-1,TRBV2,NA,15,NA,TGTGCCAGCAGGCCCGAAGCCTACTCCTACAATGAGCAGTTCTTC,CASRPEAYSYNEQFF
TRBJ1-2,TRBV6-5,TRBD1,14,few,TGTGCCAGCAGTTACCGACAGGGGCCCTATGGCTACACCTTC,CASSYRQGPYGYTF
TRBJ1-5,TRBV27,TRBD1,15,NA,TGTGCCAGCAGTTTACAGGGGGCTGGTAATCAGCCCCAGCATTTT,CASSLQGAGNQPQHF
TRBJ1-6,TRBV10-3,NA,14,once,TGTGCCATCAGTGATGGGCAGCATAATTCACCCCTCCACTTT,CAISDGQHNSPLHF
TRBJ1-2,TRBV9,NA,14,NA,TGTGCCAGCAGCGCGCAGGGTACTAACTATGGCTACACCTTC,CASSAQGTNYGYTF
TRBJ2-5,TRBV6-5,NA,15,NA,TGTGCCAGCAGTCACCGCCGGGGTAAAGGAGAGACCCAGTACTTC,CASSHRRGKGETQYF
TRBJ1-2,TRBV6-5,TRBD1,14,NA,TGTGCCAGCAGGGGGACAGGGGTCGCCTATGGCTACACCTTC,CASRGTGVAYGYTF
TRBJ2-3,TRBV2,TRBD1,15,NA,TGTGCCAGCAGTGAAGAGACAGGGGAAGCAGATACGCAGTATTTT,CASSEETGEADTQYF
TRBJ2-3,TRBV7-8,NA,15,NA,TGTGCCAGCAGCTTGAACGGTCGAAACACAGATACGCAGTATTTT,CASSLNGRNTDTQYF
TRBJ2-3,TRBV6-5,NA,12,NA,TGTGCCACCCGGAGGGGACCAGATACGCAGTATTTT,CATRRGPDTQYF
TRBJ1-1,TRBV6-5,TRBD1,15,NA,TGTGCCAGCAGTTCGCCCCGGACAGGTGGGACTGAAGCTTTCTTT,CASSSPRTGGTEAFF
TRBJ2-7,TRBV4-3,NA,13,NA,TGCGCCAGCAGCCTCGGTCAATCCTACGAGCAGTACTTC,CASSLGQSYEQYF
TRBJ2-7,TRBV7-9,NA,14,NA,TGTGCCAGCAGCTTAGGTACAGGTCCCTACGAGCAGTACTTC,CASSLGTGPYEQYF
TRBJ2-7,TRBV29-1,TRBD1,14,NA,TGCAGCGCTGGAGGGGACAGGGATTTCTACGAGCAGTACTTC,CSAGGDRDFYEQYF
TRBJ1-1,TRBV27,NA,16,NA,TGTGCCACCCGACCCTTTGGGGACCGGAGGGGCACTGAAGCTTTCTTT,CATRPFGDRRGTEAFF
TRBJ1-2,TRBV4-2,NA,17,NA,TGTGCCAGCAGTCAAGGGGGTCAGGGACACTCTAACTATGGCTACACCTTC,CASSQGGQGHSNYGYTF
TRBJ2-5,TRBV11-3,TRBD1,14,few,TGTGCCAGCAGCTTAAGACAGGGGGCAGAGACCCAGTACTTC,CASSLRQGAETQYF
TRBJ1-5,TRBV7-9,TRBD1,14,NA,TGTTCCAGCAGCCAAGGGACAGACAATCAGCCCCAGCATTTT,CSSSQGTDNQPQHF
TRBJ1-2,TRBV20-1,NA,8,NA,TGCAGTGCTAAGCCCGCCACCTTC,CSAKPATF
TRBJ1-4,TRBV30,TRBD1,14,NA,TGTGCCTGGAGTGTAGGGACAGGGAGCAAGAAACTGTTTTTT,CAWSVGTGSKKLFF
TRBJ2-1,TRBV6-5,TRBD2,16,NA,TGTGCCAGCAGTTCGTTTGGGGCGGGGGGGCAAAAGGAGCAGTTCTTC,CASSSFGAGGQKEQFF
TRBJ2-2,TRBV11-3,NA,16,NA,TGTGCCAGCAGCTTAAGTAGCGTCAGCCTGGACGGGGAGCTGTTTTTT,CASSLSSVSLDGELFF